Sequencing of this T cell receptor beta chain was carried out in a study of T cells in tuberculosis. Looking at the study overall: IGRA-negative adolescents, IGRA-positive adolescents with latent tuberculosis and adults with active tuberculosis formed this South African cohort. Study-wide findings and caveats: GMM-specific TCRs were nearer to active tuberculosis alpha repertoires, suggesting expansion. Cases with active tuberculosis were adults, while controls were adolescents.

Repertoires were generated with immunoSEQ multiplex PCR, while TCRdb's copy carries only in-frame clones and drops some. The sample contains tens of thousands of clones, over 85% of which appear only once. V lost 3 bases and J 3 bases, leaving 22 bases between the germline ends. Germline values: CDR1 SGHDT, CDR2 YYEEEE. The CDR3 is made up of 17 amino acids. About this clone: The antigen is not known.

The sample was PBMCs. This TCR came from a donor aged 10-29 years with latent tuberculosis or without tuberculosis infection. Some clones in this sample may be carry-over from other donors' samples. The chain recombines TRBV5-6 with TRBJ2-7, with D tentatively TRBD1 (7 bases). CDR3 DNA: TGTGCCAGCAGCTCCCTGGGTGGGCGGGACAGTCTCTACGAGCAGTACTTC. Amino acids: CASSSLGGRDSLYEQYF. Combining the CDR3 with reference TRBV5-6 and TRBJ2-7 gives the whole variable domain DAGVTQSPTHLIKTRGQQVTLRCSPKSGHDTVSWYQQALGQGPQFIFQYYEEEERQRGNFPDRFSGHQFPNYSSELNVNALLLGDSALYLCASSSLGGRDSLYEQYFGPGTRLTVT.